A selection of T cell receptor beta chains follows, all from one sample in a study of monozygotic twins with inflammatory bowel disease. Reprocessing the 5' RACE reads, TCRdb reports a single entry for every CDR3 protein and omits DNA. Its table lists about 160,000 distinct CDR3 sequences. Sequenced: blood. These receptors were collected from a human donor with ulcerative colitis or Crohn's disease, or a healthy co-twin of an affected twin (not recorded which). The CDR3 runs from the conserved cysteine through the conserved F or W.

j_gene: TRBJ2-3
v_gene: TRBV28
CDR3aa: CASSLLWPDTQYF

j_gene: TRBJ2-1
v_gene: TRBV14
CDR3aa: CASSHLRTGKYNEQFF

j_gene: TRBJ1-5
v_gene: TRBV19
CDR3aa: CASRDRLNQPQHF

j_gene: TRBJ1-1
v_gene: TRBV14
CDR3aa: CASSQVAGGGTEAFF

j_gene: TRBJ1-5
v_gene: TRBV29-1
CDR3aa: CSVAGAGQPQHF

j_gene: TRBJ2-7
v_gene: TRBV7-2
CDR3aa: CASNEQGSGTYEQYF

j_gene: TRBJ2-3
v_gene: TRBV28
CDR3aa: CASSLSGQGFQGTDTQYF

j_gene: TRBJ2-3
v_gene: TRBV5-4
CDR3aa: CASSSKRTTDTQYF

j_gene: TRBJ2-5
v_gene: TRBV5-1
CDR3aa: CASSLAQETQYF

j_gene: TRBJ2-1
v_gene: TRBV12-5
CDR3aa: CASGLVGLAARSSYNEQFF

j_gene: TRBJ2-1
v_gene: TRBV24-1
CDR3aa: CATAPWEGNEQFF

j_gene: TRBJ2-1
v_gene: TRBV7-2
CDR3aa: CASIASGVYNEQFF

j_gene: TRBJ2-7
v_gene: TRBV21-1
CDR3aa: CASSKEGEQYF

j_gene: TRBJ2-1
v_gene: TRBV20-1
CDR3aa: CSARYWEDNEQFF

j_gene: TRBJ2-7
v_gene: TRBV9
CDR3aa: CASSRIPLDYEQYF

j_gene: TRBJ2-1
v_gene: TRBV30
CDR3aa: CAWSASGRSFF

j_gene: TRBJ2-1
v_gene: TRBV4-3
CDR3aa: CASSQAGTAKYNEQFF

j_gene: TRBJ2-1
v_gene: TRBV11-3
CDR3aa: CASSRERSYNEQFF

j_gene: TRBJ2-7
v_gene: TRBV20-1
CDR3aa: CSALTRIGRSEQYF

j_gene: TRBJ2-1
v_gene: TRBV20-1
CDR3aa: CSADGTTEWEQFF

j_gene: TRBJ2-3
v_gene: TRBV20-1
CDR3aa: CSADSFSGSSLSTDTQYF

j_gene: TRBJ2-7
v_gene: TRBV12-3/TRBV12-4
CDR3aa: CASSRRYEQYF

j_gene: TRBJ2-7
v_gene: TRBV28
CDR3aa: CASTLGGGKREQYF

j_gene: TRBJ2-2
v_gene: TRBV28
CDR3aa: CASSVQGANTGELFF

j_gene: TRBJ2-3
v_gene: TRBV9
CDR3aa: CASSVSQGKDTQYF

j_gene: TRBJ2-1
v_gene: TRBV6-4
CDR3aa: CASSDSGSSEQFF

j_gene: TRBJ2-1
v_gene: TRBV27
CDR3aa: CASSRLGLAGFNEQFF

j_gene: TRBJ2-1
v_gene: TRBV5-1
CDR3aa: CASRPDNYNEQFF

j_gene: TRBJ2-1
v_gene: TRBV5-1
CDR3aa: CASSLMAQQGYEQFF

j_gene: TRBJ1-2
v_gene: TRBV9
CDR3aa: CASSPNQGIANYGYTF

j_gene: TRBJ1-4
v_gene: TRBV28
CDR3aa: CASSPHRGTNEKLFF

j_gene: TRBJ2-1
v_gene: TRBV6-4
CDR3aa: CASSDSGLAGVLSYNEQFF

j_gene: TRBJ2-7
v_gene: TRBV12-3/TRBV12-4
CDR3aa: CASSFVATDRGFYEQYF

j_gene: TRBJ1-6
v_gene: TRBV27
CDR3aa: CASSLYGTRGNSPLHF

j_gene: TRBJ2-7
v_gene: TRBV18
CDR3aa: CASSTRQGWAYEQYF

j_gene: TRBJ1-2
v_gene: TRBV12-3/TRBV12-4
CDR3aa: CASSPGQQNYGYTF

j_gene: TRBJ2-7
v_gene: TRBV7-6
CDR3aa: CASATNSYEQYF

j_gene: TRBJ2-1
v_gene: TRBV19
CDR3aa: CASSSRLAGSSYNEQFF

j_gene: TRBJ1-1
v_gene: TRBV19
CDR3aa: CASSIWIVGTEAFF

j_gene: TRBJ2-3
v_gene: TRBV27
CDR3aa: CASSPPDRAGTDTQYF

j_gene: TRBJ2-7
v_gene: TRBV7-9
CDR3aa: CASSQSGTYEQYF

j_gene: TRBJ2-1
v_gene: TRBV2
CDR3aa: CASSERVTSVEQFF

j_gene: TRBJ1-1
v_gene: TRBV5-1
CDR3aa: CASSSAGGNTEAFF

j_gene: TRBJ2-3
v_gene: TRBV6-2/TRBV6-3
CDR3aa: CASSPRAGRDTDTQYF

j_gene: TRBJ1-1
v_gene: TRBV2
CDR3aa: CASRGQGATEAFF

j_gene: TRBJ2-7
v_gene: TRBV6-1
CDR3aa: CASSEVDGSYEQYF

j_gene: TRBJ1-5
v_gene: TRBV5-6
CDR3aa: CASSGEGDQPQHF

j_gene: TRBJ1-2
v_gene: TRBV28
CDR3aa: CASDDRGLNYGYTF

j_gene: TRBJ2-2
v_gene: TRBV29-1
CDR3aa: CSVELTGSGTGELFF

j_gene: TRBJ2-2
v_gene: TRBV29-1
CDR3aa: CSVVSRGHTGELFF

j_gene: TRBJ2-1
v_gene: TRBV29-1
CDR3aa: CSVYLPLAGGLYNEQFF